This is a list of T cell receptor beta chains from one sample in a study of blood T cell repertoires in COVID-19. Profiled with immunoSEQ multiplex PCR; TCRdb holds only in-frame clones, not every one. This table holds 150,000 to 200,000 clones, around four fifths found once. Specimen: peripheral blood. These receptor sequences come from a woman between 55 and 75 years old with acute or convalescent COVID-19. The CDR3 runs from the conserved cysteine through the conserved F or W. The listing skips clone size in some rows; elsewhere it reads once, few, many or a size class.

v_call | clone_size | cdr3_aa
TRBV25-1 | . | CASSDSDSGGHTGELFF
TRBV13 | . | CASSLQGQGTYGYTF
TRBV19 | . | CASSSWTDQETQYF
TRBV5-5 | . | CASSLVGTSAGQPQHF
TRBV27 | few | CASRRTGRNTIYF
TRBV7-2 | . | CASSFDFQETQYF
TRBV6-5 | . | CASSYEISLGEAFF
TRBV11-2 | . | CASTTSGGLYEQYF
TRBV7-2 | once | CASSLVAGARETQYF
TRBV24-1 | . | CATSEIDRDYEQYF
TRBV5-1 | few | CASSSFSPSANTEAFF
TRBV11-2 | . | CASSAIGRGGYTF
TRBV5-1 | . | CASSGGQTNTEAFF
TRBV7-9 | . | CASSRDFSAFF
TRBV15 | once | CATGNTGALSEQYF
TRBV7-2 | . | CASSMDSNQETQYF
TRBV5-6 | . | CASSLEETQYF